A single sample is the source of the 11 T cell receptor beta chains below, sequenced in a study of identifying expanded T cells in peripheral blood. Repertoires were generated with immunoSEQ multiplex PCR, while TCRdb's copy carries only in-frame clones and drops some. The data show about 54,000 clones, more than 70% seen once. The sample taken for sequencing was blood. These receptors originate from a person aged 18 to 69 in good health.

V and J are TRBV14 and TRBJ2-5; D tentatively reads TRBD1 or TRBD2 (6 bases each). V was cut by 3 bases and J by 1 base, with 12 bases left in between. In germline, CDR1 is SGHDN, CDR2 FVKESK. This CDR3 has 15 residues. CDR3 nucleotide sequence: TGTGCCAGCAGCCACAATCGGGGGCTCCAAGAGACCCAGTACTTC. Translating it yields CASSHNRGLQETQYF.

The chain couples TRBV7-2 to TRBJ2-2, with TRBD1 matching 10 bases. V lost 3 bases to trimming and J lost 4 bases; unmatched junction nucleotides: 2. Germline CDR1 reads SGHTA; CDR2 reads FQGNSA. The CDR3 contains 15 residues. This CDR3 reads CASSFGDRGTGELFF. For the CDR3, the DNA is TGTGCCAGCAGCTTTGGGGACAGGGGCACCGGGGAGCTGTTTTTT.

J is TRBJ2-7 and V is TRBV4-1; the D call may be TRBD1 or TRBD2 (5 bases each). Trimming removed 3 bases from V and 0 bases from J, with 9 bases in between. Germline values: CDR1 MGHRA, CDR2 YSYEKL. The CDR3 sequence is 14 residues long. The CDR3 loop reads CASSQSGASYEQYF. CDR3 DNA: TGCGCCAGCAGCCAGTCCGGGGCCTCCTACGAGCAGTACTTC.

The gene calls are TRBV6-6 and TRBJ2-2; D is undetermined. Trimming left V 0 bases short and J 4 bases short, with 3 bases between. The CDR3 runs 13 residues. Germline V gene data show CDR1 as MNHNY and CDR2 as SVGAGI (reference sequence). The CDR3 here is CASSYSPTGELFF. The CDR3 DNA reads TGTGCCAGCAGTTACTCCCCCACCGGGGAGCTGTTTTTT.

A word on this clone: The junction differs from germline at one of its ends, possibly a read error. The V call is TRBV6-1, the J call TRBJ2-1, with 12 bases that match TRBD2. Germline lookup yields CDR1 MNHNS and CDR2 SASEGT. This CDR3 is built from 12 residues. The DNA of the CDR3 is TGTGCCAGCAGCAGACTAGCGGGAGAACCCCTCTTC. Residues: CASSRLAGEPLF.

The chain carries TRBV28 and TRBJ2-7; 9 nucleotides match TRBD2. The CDR3 runs 14 residues. V shed 5 bases and J 3 bases; nucleotides not matched to a gene: 5. Per the germline V gene, CDR1 is MDHEN and CDR2 is SYDVKM. CDR3 sequence (DNA): TGTGCCAGCAGTCGCGGGAGGGCTTTCTACGAGCAGTACTTC. Translated, it gives CASSRGRAFYEQYF.

The rearrangement joins TRBV13 to TRBJ2-5; tentative D call: TRBD1 (5 bases). V was pared by 1 base and J by 1 base, with 13 bases between. The CDR3 sequence is 16 residues long. The germline gives CDR1 PRHDT, CDR2 FYEKMQ (reference sequence). This CDR3 is CASSLVPRDPQETQYF. The CDR3, as DNA: TGTGCCAGCAGCTTAGTACCCAGGGATCCCCAAGAGACCCAGTACTTC.

The CDR3 spells CASRAGSTDTQYF. CDR3 bases: TGTGCCAGCAGGGCAGGGAGCACAGATACGCAGTATTTT. The V call is TRBV14, the J call TRBJ2-3; tentative D call: TRBD1 (5 bases). V was trimmed by 6 bases and J by 0 bases, leaving 7 bases between them. Germline V gene data show CDR1 as SGHDN and CDR2 as FVKESK. The CDR3 length is 13 residues.

V is TRBV6-6 and J is TRBJ1-4, with D possibly TRBD1 on 6 matching bases. CDR3 length: 16 residues. Germline loops: CDR1 MNHNY, CDR2 SVGAGI (reference sequence). With 0 bases removed from V and 7 bases from J, the gap between germline ends came to 15 bases. DNA for the CDR3: TGTGCCAGCAGTTACTCGATTGCAGGGGTCGGTGAAAAACTGTTTTTT. Amino acids: CASSYSIAGVGEKLFF.

J is TRBJ2-7 and V is TRBV6-5; 8 bases line up with TRBD1. There are 15 residues in the CDR3. In germline, CDR1 is MNHEY, CDR2 SVGAGI. After removal of 6 bases from V and 3 bases from J, the junction contained 10 bases not matched to a gene. This CDR3 reads CASSYNRQGLYEQYF. DNA of the CDR3: TGTGCCAGCAGCTACAATCGACAGGGGCTCTACGAGCAGTACTTC.

To note about this clone: Other DNA sequences in the sample encode the same CDR3. The chain is built from TRBV5-4 and TRBJ2-5, with TRBD2 identical over 12 bases. J gave up 3 bases and V 3 bases, and 3 bases lay outside the gene matches. This CDR3 has 15 residues. Per the germline V gene, CDR1 is SGHNT and CDR2 is YYREEE (reference sequence). The CDR3 nucleotides read TGTGCCAGCAGCTCCCGACTAGCGGGGGAAGAGACCCAGTACTTC. It translates to CASSSRLAGEETQYF.